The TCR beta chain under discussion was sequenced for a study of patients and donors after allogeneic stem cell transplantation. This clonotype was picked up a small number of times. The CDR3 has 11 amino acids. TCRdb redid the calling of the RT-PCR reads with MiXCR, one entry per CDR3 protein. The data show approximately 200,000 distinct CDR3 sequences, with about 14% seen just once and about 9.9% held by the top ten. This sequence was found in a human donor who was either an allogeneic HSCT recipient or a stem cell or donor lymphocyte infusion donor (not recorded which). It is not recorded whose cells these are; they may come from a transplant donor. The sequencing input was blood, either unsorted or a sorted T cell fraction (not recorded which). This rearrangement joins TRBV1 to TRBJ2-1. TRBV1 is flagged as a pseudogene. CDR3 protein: CTSGGLNEQFF. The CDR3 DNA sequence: TGCACCAGCGGTGGTCTGAATGAGCAGTTCTTC.